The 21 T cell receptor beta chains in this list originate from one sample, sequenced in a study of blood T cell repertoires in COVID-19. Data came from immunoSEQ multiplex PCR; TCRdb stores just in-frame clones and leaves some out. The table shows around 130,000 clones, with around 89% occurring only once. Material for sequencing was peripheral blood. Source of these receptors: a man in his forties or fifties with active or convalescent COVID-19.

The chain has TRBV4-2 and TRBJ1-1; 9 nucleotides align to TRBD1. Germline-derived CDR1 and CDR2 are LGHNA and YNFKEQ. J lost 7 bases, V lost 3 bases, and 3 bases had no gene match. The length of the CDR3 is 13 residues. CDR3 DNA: TGTGCCAGCAGCCAGAGACAGGGGGGTGAAGCTTTCTTT. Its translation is CASSQRQGGEAFF.

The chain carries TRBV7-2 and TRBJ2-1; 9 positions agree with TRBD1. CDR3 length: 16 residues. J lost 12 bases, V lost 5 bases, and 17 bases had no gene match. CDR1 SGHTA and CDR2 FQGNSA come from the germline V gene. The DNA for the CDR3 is TGTGCCAGCAGCCCTGGGACCGGGACAGGGAAGCTCAGGCAGTTCTTC. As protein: CASSPGTGTGKLRQFF. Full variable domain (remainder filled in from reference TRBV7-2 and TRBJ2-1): GAGVSQSPSNKVTEKGKDVELRCDPISGHTALYWYRQSLGQGLEFLIYFQGNSAPDKSGLPSDRFSAERTGGSVSTLTIQRTQQEDSAVYLCASSPGTGTGKLRQFFGPGTRLTVL.

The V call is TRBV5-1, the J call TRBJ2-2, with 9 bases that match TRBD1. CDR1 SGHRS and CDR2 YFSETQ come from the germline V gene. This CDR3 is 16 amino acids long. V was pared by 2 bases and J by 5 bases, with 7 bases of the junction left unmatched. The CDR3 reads CASSLSGTGSTGELFF. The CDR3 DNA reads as TGCGCCAGCAGCTTATCCGGGACAGGGTCGACCGGGGAGCTGTTTTTT.

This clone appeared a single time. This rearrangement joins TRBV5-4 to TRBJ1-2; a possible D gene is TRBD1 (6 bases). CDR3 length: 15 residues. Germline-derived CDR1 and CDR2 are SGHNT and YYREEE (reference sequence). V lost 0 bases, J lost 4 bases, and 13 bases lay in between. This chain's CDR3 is CASSLGLETGYGYTF. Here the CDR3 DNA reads TGTGCCAGCAGCTTGGGCCTCGAGACAGGCTATGGCTACACCTTC.

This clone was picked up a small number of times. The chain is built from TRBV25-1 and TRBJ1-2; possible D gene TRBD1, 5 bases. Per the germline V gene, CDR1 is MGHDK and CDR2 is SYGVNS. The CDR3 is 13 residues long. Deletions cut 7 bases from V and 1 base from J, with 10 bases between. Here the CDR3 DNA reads TGTGCCAGCACATCGGGGGGTAACTATGGCTACACCTTC. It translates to CASTSGGNYGYTF.

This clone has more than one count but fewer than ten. CDR3 sequence reads: CASSTGTSKDNEQFF. The CDR3 bases are TGTGCCAGCAGCACCGGGACTAGCAAAGACAATGAGCAGTTCTTC. This sequence joins TRBV11-1 and TRBJ2-1; 9 positions match TRBD2. The V and J ends lost 5 bases and 5 bases, in that order; junction bases with no gene match: 7. Germline values: CDR1 SGHAT, CDR2 FQDESV (reference sequence). The CDR3 sequence is 15 residues long.

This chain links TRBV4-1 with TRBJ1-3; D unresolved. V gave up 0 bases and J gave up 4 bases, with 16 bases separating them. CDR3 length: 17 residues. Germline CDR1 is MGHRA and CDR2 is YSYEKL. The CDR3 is CASSQEFDNLWGNTIYF. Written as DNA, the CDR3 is TGCGCCAGCAGCCAAGAATTTGACAATCTGTGGGGAAACACCATATATTTT.

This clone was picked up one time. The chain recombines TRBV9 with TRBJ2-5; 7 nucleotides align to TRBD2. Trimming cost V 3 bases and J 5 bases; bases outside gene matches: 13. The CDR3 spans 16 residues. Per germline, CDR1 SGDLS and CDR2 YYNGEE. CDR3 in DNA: TGTGCCAGCAGCGCAAACGTCGGAGGGAGGGAGGAGACCCAGTACTTC. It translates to CASSANVGGREETQYF.

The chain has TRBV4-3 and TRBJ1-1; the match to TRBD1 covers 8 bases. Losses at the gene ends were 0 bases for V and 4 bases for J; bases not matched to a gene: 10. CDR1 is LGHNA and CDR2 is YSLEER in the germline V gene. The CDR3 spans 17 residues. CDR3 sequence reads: CASSQELVNRGGTEAFF. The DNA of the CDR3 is TGCGCCAGCAGCCAAGAACTTGTAAACAGGGGGGGCACTGAAGCTTTCTTT.

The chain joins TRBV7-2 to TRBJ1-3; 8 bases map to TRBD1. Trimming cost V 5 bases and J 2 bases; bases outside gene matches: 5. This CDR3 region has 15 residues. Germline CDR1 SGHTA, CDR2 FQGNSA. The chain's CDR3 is CASSAKTGAGNTIYF. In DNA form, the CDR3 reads TGTGCCAGCAGCGCCAAGACAGGGGCTGGAAACACCATATATTTT.

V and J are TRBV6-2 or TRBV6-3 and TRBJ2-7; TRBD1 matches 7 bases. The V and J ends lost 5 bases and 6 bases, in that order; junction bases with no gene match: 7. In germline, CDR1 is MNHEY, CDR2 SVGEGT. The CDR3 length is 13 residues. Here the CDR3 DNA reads TGTGCCAGCAGTCGGGACAGCGTCTTCGAGCAGTACTTC. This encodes CASSRDSVFEQYF.

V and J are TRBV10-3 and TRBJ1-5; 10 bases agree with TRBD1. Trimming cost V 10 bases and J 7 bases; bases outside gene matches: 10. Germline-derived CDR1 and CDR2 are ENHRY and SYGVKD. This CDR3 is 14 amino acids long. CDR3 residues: CATREDRGGQPQHF. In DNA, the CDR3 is TGTGCCACCCGAGAGGACAGGGGGGGACAGCCCCAGCATTTT.

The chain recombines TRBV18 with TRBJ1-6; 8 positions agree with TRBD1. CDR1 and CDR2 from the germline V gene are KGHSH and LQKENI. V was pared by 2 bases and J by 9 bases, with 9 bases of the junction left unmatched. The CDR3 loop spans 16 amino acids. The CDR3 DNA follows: TGTGCCAGCTCACCAGGGCAGGGGGCGCGAGGTTCACCCCTCCACTTT. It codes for CASSPGQGARGSPLHF.

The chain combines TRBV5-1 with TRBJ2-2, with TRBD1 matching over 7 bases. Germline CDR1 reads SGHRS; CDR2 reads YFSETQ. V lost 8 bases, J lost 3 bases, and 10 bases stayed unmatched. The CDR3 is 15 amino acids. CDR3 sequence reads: CASLPGTAYTGELFF. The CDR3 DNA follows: TGCGCCAGTCTTCCCGGGACAGCCTACACCGGGGAGCTGTTTTTT.

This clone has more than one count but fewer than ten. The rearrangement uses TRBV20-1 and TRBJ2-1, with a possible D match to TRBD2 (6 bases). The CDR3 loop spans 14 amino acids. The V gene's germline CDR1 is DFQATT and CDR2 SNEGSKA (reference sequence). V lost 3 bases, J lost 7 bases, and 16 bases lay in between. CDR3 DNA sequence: TGCAGTGCTAGTGACGAGGGAGGCAATAATGAGCAGTTCTTC. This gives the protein CSASDEGGNNEQFF.

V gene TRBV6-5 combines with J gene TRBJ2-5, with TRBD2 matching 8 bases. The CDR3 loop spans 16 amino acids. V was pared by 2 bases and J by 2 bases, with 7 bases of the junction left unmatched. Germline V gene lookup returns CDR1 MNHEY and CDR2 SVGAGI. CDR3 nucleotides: TGTGCCAGCAGTTACGTGGCTAGCGGGCCACAAGAGACCCAGTACTTC. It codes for CASSYVASGPQETQYF.

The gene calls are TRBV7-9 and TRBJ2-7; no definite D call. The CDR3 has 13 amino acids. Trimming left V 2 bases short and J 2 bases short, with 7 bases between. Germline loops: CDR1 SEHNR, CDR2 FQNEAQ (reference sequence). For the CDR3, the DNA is TGTGCCAGCAGCTTACCAGCGACCTACGAGCAGTACTTC. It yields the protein CASSLPATYEQYF.

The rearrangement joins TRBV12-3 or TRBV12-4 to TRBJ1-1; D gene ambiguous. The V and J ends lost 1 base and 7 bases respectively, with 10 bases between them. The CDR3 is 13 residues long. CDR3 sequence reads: CASSLVREGEAFF. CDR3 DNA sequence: TGTGCCAGCAGTTTAGTCCGAGAGGGTGAAGCTTTCTTT.

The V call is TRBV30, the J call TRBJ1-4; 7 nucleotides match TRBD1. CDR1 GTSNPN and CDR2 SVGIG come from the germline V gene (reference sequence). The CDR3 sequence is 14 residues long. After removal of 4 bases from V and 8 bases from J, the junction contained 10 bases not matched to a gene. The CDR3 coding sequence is TGTGCCTGGAATCGAGACAGGGTTTTCGAAAAACTGTTTTTT. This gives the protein CAWNRDRVFEKLFF.

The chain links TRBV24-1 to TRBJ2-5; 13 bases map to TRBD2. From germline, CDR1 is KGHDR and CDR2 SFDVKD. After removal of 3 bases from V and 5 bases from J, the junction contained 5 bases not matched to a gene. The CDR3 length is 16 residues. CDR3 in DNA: TGTGCCACCAGTGATGGGGGACTAGCGGGGTTGGAGACCCAGTACTTC. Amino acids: CATSDGGLAGLETQYF.

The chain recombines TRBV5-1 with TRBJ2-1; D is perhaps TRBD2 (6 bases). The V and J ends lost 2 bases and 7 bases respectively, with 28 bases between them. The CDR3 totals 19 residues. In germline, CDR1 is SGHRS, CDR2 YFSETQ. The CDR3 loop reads CASSFRNVRGYGRMNEQFF. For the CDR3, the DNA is TGCGCCAGCAGCTTTCGAAACGTGCGGGGCTATGGGCGGATGAATGAGCAGTTCTTC.